These 28 T cell receptor beta chains came from one sample sequenced in a study of blood T cell repertoires in COVID-19. The protocol was immunoSEQ multiplex PCR, while the TCRdb copy is restricted to in-frame clones and leaves out a portion. The table lists 100,000 to 130,000 clones, roughly 83% of them singletons. The sequenced sample was peripheral blood. The receptors stem from a human donor in a cohort sampled during active COVID-19.

The V call is TRBV19, the J call TRBJ2-4; TRBD1 agrees at 8 bases. The germline gives CDR1 LNHDA, CDR2 SQIVND (reference sequence). V trimming: 9 bases; J trimming: 5 bases; junction bases outside the gene matches: 6. This CDR3 region has 13 residues. The CDR3 DNA sequence: TGTGCCAGCCAGCAGGGGGCGCAAAACATTCAGTACTTC. Its protein is CASQQGAQNIQYF.

The chain employs TRBV2 and TRBJ1-1; a possible D gene is TRBD1 (6 bases). CDR1 and CDR2 (germline): SNHLY, FYNNEI. The CDR3 consists of 14 residues. Trimming shortened V by 5 bases and J by 5 bases, and 15 bases separated the two germline ends. The CDR3 DNA reads TGTGCCAGCAGTACTAATACAGGGATTACTGAAGCTTTCTTT. It is translated as CASSTNTGITEAFF.

The V call is TRBV5-6, the J call TRBJ2-3; 15 bases fit TRBD2. The CDR3 has 17 residues. Unmatched junction bases numbered 5, after V lost 2 bases and J lost 4 bases. Germline CDR1 is SGHDT and CDR2 is YYEEEE. The CDR3 bases are TGTGCCAGCAGCTTTGGGACTAGCGGGAGGTGGTCAGATACGCAGTATTTT. This codes for CASSFGTSGRWSDTQYF.

V gene TRBV7-9 combines with J gene TRBJ1-1; D call uncertain. The V end was cut by 5 bases, the J end by 2 bases, with 6 bases between. The CDR3 sequence is 12 residues long. In germline, CDR1 is SEHNR, CDR2 FQNEAQ (reference sequence). Here the CDR3 DNA reads TGTGCCAGCAGCACCTATAACACTGAAGCTTTCTTT. The encoded protein is CASSTYNTEAFF. The variable domain in full, completed from reference TRBV7-9 and TRBJ1-1, reads DTGVSQNPRHKITKRGQNVTFRCDPISEHNRLYWYRQTLGQGPEFLTYFQNEAQLEKSRLLSDRFSAERPKGSFSTLEIQRTEQGDSAMYLCASSTYNTEAFFGQGTRLTVV.

The chain uses TRBV30 and TRBJ2-1, with TRBD2 identical over 8 bases. CDR3 size: 18 residues. Looked up from germline, CDR1 is GTSNPN and CDR2 is SVGIG (reference sequence). CDR3 sequence reads: CAMKPGLVHDGSYNEQFF. The CDR3 DNA follows: TGTGCAATGAAGCCGGGACTAGTGCATGACGGGTCCTACAATGAGCAGTTCTTC.

This chain uses TRBV19 with TRBJ1-5, with 7 bases aligning to TRBD1. Germline V lookup: CDR1 LNHDA, CDR2 SQIVND (reference sequence). This CDR3 has 16 residues. Trimming took 4 bases from V and 4 from J; bases not matched to a gene: 10. The CDR3 nucleotides read TGTGCCAGTAGTACCCTCGGGACAGTCAAAAATCAGCCCCAGCATTTT. Translated, it gives CASSTLGTVKNQPQHF. The whole variable domain, remainder taken from reference TRBV19 and TRBJ1-5, is DGGITQSPKYLFRKEGQNVTLSCEQNLNHDAMYWYRQDPGQGLRLIYYSQIVNDFQKGDIAEGYSVSREKKESFPLTVTSAQKNPTAFYLCASSTLGTVKNQPQHFGDGTRLSIL.

The chain carries TRBV29-1 and TRBJ2-7; 14 nucleotides align to TRBD2. This CDR3 has 16 amino acids. Trimming removed 1 base from V and 8 bases from J; junction bases left unmatched: 10. CDR1 and CDR2 from the germline V gene are SQVTM and ANQGSEA. The CDR3 spells CSVEALAGLAGVKQYF. The CDR3 DNA reads TGCAGCGTTGAAGCCTTGGCGGGACTAGCGGGAGTTAAGCAGTACTTC.

The rearrangement uses TRBV5-1 and TRBJ1-1, with TRBD1 identical over 7 bases. The CDR3 spans 17 residues. Germline-derived CDR1 and CDR2 are SGHRS and YFSETQ. Trimming removed 0 bases from V and 7 bases from J; junction bases left unmatched: 15. Here the CDR3 reads CASSLVGAGQISNEAFF. DNA of the CDR3: TGCGCCAGCAGCTTGGTGGGGGCGGGACAGATCAGTAATGAAGCTTTCTTT.

The chain joins TRBV6-2 or TRBV6-3 to TRBJ1-2; perhaps TRBD1 as D (6 bases). V was clipped by 2 bases and J by 3 bases, with 16 bases between them. The CDR3 extends over 16 amino acids. In germline, CDR1 is MNHEY, CDR2 SVGEGT. Written as DNA, the CDR3 is TGTGCCAGCAGTTACGGAAGGGCGAAGGGGGACTATGGCTACACCTTC. Protein: CASSYGRAKGDYGYTF.

V is TRBV9 and J is TRBJ2-2; perhaps TRBD1 as D (5 bases). CDR3 length: 14 residues. Germline V gives CDR1 SGDLS, CDR2 YYNGEE. V was cut by 5 bases and J by 0 bases, with 8 bases left in between. CDR3 in amino acids: CASRGAANTGELFF. The CDR3 DNA reads TGTGCCAGCAGAGGGGCAGCGAACACCGGGGAGCTGTTTTTT.

This chain connects TRBV3-1 (or the pseudogene TRBV3-2) to TRBJ2-5, with D possibly TRBD1 on 5 matching bases. The CDR3 loop spans 13 amino acids. Germline CDR1 is LGHDT and CDR2 is YNNKEL (reference sequence). V lost 3 bases and J 1 base, leaving 6 bases between the germline ends. The CDR3 protein is CASSHRVQETQYF. CDR3 coding DNA: TGTGCCAGCAGCCACAGGGTCCAAGAGACCCAGTACTTC.

This sequence joins TRBV2 and TRBJ2-7, with a weak D call TRBD2 (5 bases). Trimming shortened V by 8 bases and J by 6 bases, and 17 bases separated the two germline ends. Germline-derived CDR1 and CDR2 are SNHLY and FYNNEI. The CDR3 has 13 residues. CDR3 protein: CASGQASSGEQYF. DNA of the CDR3: TGTGCCAGCGGCCAGGCAAGCAGCGGCGAGCAGTACTTC. The full variable domain, rest sourced from reference TRBV2 and TRBJ2-7, is EPEVTQTPSHQVTQMGQEVILRCVPISNHLYFYWYRQILGQKVEFLVSFYNNEISEKSEIFDDQFSVERPDGSNFTLKIRSTKLEDSAMYFCASGQASSGEQYFGPGTRLTVT.

A few counts support this clone. J is TRBJ2-3 and V is TRBV11-3, with D tentatively TRBD1 (5 bases). The CDR3 is 17 amino acids. The ends were cut back, 1 base at V and 4 bases at J, with 18 bases in the middle. Germline values: CDR1 SGHNT, CDR2 YENEEA. This chain's CDR3 is CASSLGGWAGSPDTQYF. In nucleotides, the CDR3 is TGTGCCAGCAGCTTAGGGGGTTGGGCAGGGTCGCCAGATACGCAGTATTTT.

The rearrangement links TRBV4-2 to TRBJ2-1, with TRBD2 matching 7 bases. CDR1 LGHNA and CDR2 YNFKEQ come from the germline V gene. V was clipped by 0 bases and J by 4 bases; unmatched bases: 3. The CDR3 covers 15 residues. CDR3 residues: CASSQETGGYNEQFF. The CDR3 nucleotides are TGTGCCAGCAGCCAAGAAACGGGAGGTTACAATGAGCAGTTCTTC.

The rearrangement joins TRBV27 to TRBJ1-2, with 12 bases aligning to TRBD1. Germline-derived CDR1 and CDR2 are MNHEY and SMNVEV (reference sequence). The CDR3 is 14 amino acids. Trimming took 5 bases from V and 8 from J; bases not matched to a gene: 6. For the CDR3, the DNA is TGTGCCAGCAGTGGGACAGGGGGCATACGAGGCTACACCTTC. This gives the protein CASSGTGGIRGYTF.

The gene calls are TRBV9 and TRBJ2-2, with 8 bases that match TRBD1. This CDR3 has 14 residues. The V segment lost 4 bases and the J segment 5 bases; nucleotides outside the gene matches: 4. From germline, CDR1 is SGDLS and CDR2 YYNGEE. The CDR3 nucleotides read TGTGCCAGCAGCCCCCGACAGGGGACCGGGGAGCTGTTTTTT. It is translated as CASSPRQGTGELFF. Full variable domain (remainder filled in from reference TRBV9 and TRBJ2-2): DSGVTQTPKHLITATGQRVTLRCSPRSGDLSVYWYQQSLDQGLQFLIQYYNGEERAKGNILERFSAQQFPDLHSELNLSSLELGDSALYFCASSPRQGTGELFFGEGSRLTVL.

This clone has a single count. This chain joins TRBV6-5 and TRBJ1-5; TRBD1 is a possible D gene (5 bases). The CDR3 is made up of 13 amino acids. Germline loops: CDR1 MNHEY, CDR2 SVGAGI. Deletions cut 6 bases from V and 8 bases from J, with 14 bases between. CDR3 amino acids: CASSQNGGEPQHF. CDR3 bases: TGTGCCAGCAGCCAGAACGGGGGAGAGCCCCAGCATTTT.

This clone has just a few counts. The gene calls are TRBV7-9 and TRBJ1-1; no reliable D call. V shed 2 bases and J shed 0 bases, with 7 bases lying between them. The germline V gene encodes CDR1 SEHNR and CDR2 FQNEAQ (reference sequence). The length of the CDR3 is 14 residues. In nucleotides, the CDR3 is TGTGCCAGCAGCTTATCTCGGTTGAACACTGAAGCTTTCTTT. Protein product: CASSLSRLNTEAFF.

The chain uses TRBV5-3 and TRBJ1-5; D gene ambiguous. TRBV5-3 is labeled an ORF, and its function is uncertain. The V and J ends lost 0 bases and 1 base respectively, with 14 bases between them. CDR3 size: 17 residues. The CDR3 region has the DNA TGTGCCAGAAGCTTGGCCGTGGCAGTAAAAAGCAATCAGCCCCAGCATTTT. It yields the protein CARSLAVAVKSNQPQHF.

The V gene is TRBV7-5, the J gene TRBJ2-7; the table assigns TRBD2, which was not confirmed against the DNA. TRBV7-5 is tagged as a pseudogene. The CDR3 contains 16 residues. CDR3 nucleotide sequence: TGTGCCAGAACTTCTTTCCGTAACTCGAGCTCCTACGAGCAGTACTTC. Its protein product is CARTSFRNSSSYEQYF.

The chain links TRBV5-6 to TRBJ1-1, with 7 positions matching TRBD1. CDR3 length: 15 residues. From germline, CDR1 is SGHDT and CDR2 YYEEEE. Trimming removed 4 bases from V and 4 bases from J; junction bases left unmatched: 10. The chain's CDR3 is CASSPRTGWGTEAFF. DNA of the CDR3: TGTGCCAGCAGCCCCAGGACAGGCTGGGGCACTGAAGCTTTCTTT.

V is TRBV6-2 or TRBV6-3 and J is TRBJ2-2, with TRBD2 matching over 10 bases. The CDR3 totals 16 residues. V shed 2 bases, J shed 6 bases, and the junction held 6 bases outside the gene matches. Germline assignment: CDR1 MNHEY and CDR2 SVGEGT. The CDR3 sequence: CASSYLLAGDPGELFF. In DNA form, the CDR3 reads TGTGCCAGCAGTTACCTTCTAGCGGGAGACCCCGGGGAGCTGTTTTTT.

J is TRBJ2-7 and V is TRBV28, with 13 bases matching TRBD2. Germline CDR1 MDHEN, CDR2 SYDVKM. Trimming cost V 10 bases and J 4 bases; bases outside gene matches: 7. This CDR3 has 14 residues. CDR3 loop: CATSGLAGVYEQYF. The CDR3 DNA reads TGTGCCACCTCTGGACTAGCGGGAGTTTACGAGCAGTACTTC.

The chain uses TRBV12-3 or TRBV12-4 and TRBJ1-3; 8 nucleotides agree with TRBD1. J gave up 7 bases and V 4 bases, and 3 bases lay outside the gene matches. The CDR3 runs to 13 residues. CDR3 loop: CASSSGQGNTIYF. The CDR3 DNA is TGTGCCAGCAGTTCCGGACAGGGCAACACCATATATTTT.

The V and J genes are TRBV27 and TRBJ1-2, with TRBD1 matching over 10 bases. Germline lookup yields CDR1 MNHEY and CDR2 SMNVEV (reference sequence). This CDR3 contains 15 residues. Unmatched junction bases numbered 6, after V lost 5 bases and J lost 3 bases. The CDR3 DNA follows: TGTGCCAGCAGTACCGGGGACAGGGGCCACTATGGCTACACCTTC. This codes for CASSTGDRGHYGYTF.

V gene TRBV3-1 (or the pseudogene TRBV3-2) combines with J gene TRBJ2-3; D is perhaps TRBD2 (6 bases). CDR1 is LGHDT and CDR2 is YNNKEL in the germline V gene (reference sequence). The V end lost 4 bases, the J end lost 2 bases, and 16 bases lay between the germline ends. CDR3 length: 16 residues. In nucleotides, the CDR3 is TGTGCCAGCAGCCCTCCTGGAGGGAGGCCCACAGATACGCAGTATTTT. The encoded protein is CASSPPGGRPTDTQYF.

The rearrangement joins TRBV6-5 to TRBJ2-7, with 10 bases identical to TRBD2. This CDR3 contains 14 residues. The V and J ends lost 6 bases and 6 bases, in that order; junction bases with no gene match: 8. Per the germline V gene, CDR1 is MNHEY and CDR2 is SVGAGI. CDR3 nucleotide sequence: TGTGCCAGCAGGCCTAGCGGGGGTGGATCCGAGCAGTACGTC. The encoded protein is CASRPSGGGSEQYV.

This clone turned up a few times. The chain employs TRBV9 and TRBJ2-7, with D possibly TRBD2 on 6 matching bases. V lost 0 bases to trimming and J lost 6 bases, with 13 bases between them. CDR3 length equals 14 residues. Germline assignment: CDR1 SGDLS and CDR2 YYNGEE. The CDR3 protein is CASSVGGGVLEQYF. CDR3 coding DNA: TGTGCCAGCAGCGTAGGTGGCGGGGTCCTCGAGCAGTACTTC. Full variable domain (missing parts from reference TRBV9 and TRBJ2-7): DSGVTQTPKHLITATGQRVTLRCSPRSGDLSVYWYQQSLDQGLQFLIQYYNGEERAKGNILERFSAQQFPDLHSELNLSSLELGDSALYFCASSVGGGVLEQYFGPGTRLTVT.